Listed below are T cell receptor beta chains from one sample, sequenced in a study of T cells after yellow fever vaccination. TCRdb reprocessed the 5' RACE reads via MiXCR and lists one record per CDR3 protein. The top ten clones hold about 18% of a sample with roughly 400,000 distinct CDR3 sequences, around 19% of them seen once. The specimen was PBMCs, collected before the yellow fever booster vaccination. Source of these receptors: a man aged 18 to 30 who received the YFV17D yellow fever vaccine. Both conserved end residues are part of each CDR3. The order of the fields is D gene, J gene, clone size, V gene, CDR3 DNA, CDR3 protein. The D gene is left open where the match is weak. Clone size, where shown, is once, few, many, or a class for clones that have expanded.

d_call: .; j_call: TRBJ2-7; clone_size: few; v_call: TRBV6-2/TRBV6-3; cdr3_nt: TGTGCCAGCAGTCCTTGGGAGGGGGAGATGGACGAGCAGTACTTC; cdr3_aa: CASSPWEGEMDEQYF
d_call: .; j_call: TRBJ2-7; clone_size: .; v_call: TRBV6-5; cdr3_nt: TGTGCCAGCAGTTACTCGGGGACTGCCTACGAGCAGTACTTC; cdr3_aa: CASSYSGTAYEQYF
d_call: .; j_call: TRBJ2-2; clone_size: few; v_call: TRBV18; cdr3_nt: TGTGCCAGCTCACCACAACCGGGGGCGACTACCGGGGAGCTGTTTTTT; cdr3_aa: CASSPQPGATTGELFF
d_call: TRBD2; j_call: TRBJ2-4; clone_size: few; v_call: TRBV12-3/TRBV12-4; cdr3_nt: TGTGCCAGCAGCCCTGGGGGGGGGTCCAAAAACATTCAGTACTTC; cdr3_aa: CASSPGGGSKNIQYF
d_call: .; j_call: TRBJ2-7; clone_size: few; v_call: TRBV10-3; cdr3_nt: TGTGCCATCAGCACTACAGGGACTAACTACGAGCAGTACTTC; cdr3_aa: CAISTTGTNYEQYF
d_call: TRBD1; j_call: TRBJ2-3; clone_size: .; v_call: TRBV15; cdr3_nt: TGTGCCACCAGCAGCGTACAGGGGGATACGCAGTATTTT; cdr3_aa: CATSSVQGDTQYF
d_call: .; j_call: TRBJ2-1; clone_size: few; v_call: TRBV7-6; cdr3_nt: TGTGCCAGCAGCCTCGAACTAGCTGCAAGCTCCTACAATGAGCAGTTCTTC; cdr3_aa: CASSLELAASSYNEQFF
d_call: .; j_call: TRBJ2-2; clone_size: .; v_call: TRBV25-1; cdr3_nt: TGTGCCAGCAGTGACGCAGGGACGGGCGGGGAGCTGTTTTTT; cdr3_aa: CASSDAGTGGELFF
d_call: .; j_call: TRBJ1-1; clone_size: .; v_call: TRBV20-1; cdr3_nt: TGCAGTGCTAGACGGAACACTGAAGCTTTCTTT; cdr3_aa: CSARRNTEAFF
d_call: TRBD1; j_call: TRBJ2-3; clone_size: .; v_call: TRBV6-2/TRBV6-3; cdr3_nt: TGTGCCAGCAGGAGACAGGGTTACACAGATACGCAGTATTTT; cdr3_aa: CASRRQGYTDTQYF
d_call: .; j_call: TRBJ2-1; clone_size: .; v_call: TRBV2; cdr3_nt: TGTGCCAGCATGGGGGGGCGAGAGCAGTTCTTC; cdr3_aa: CASMGGREQFF
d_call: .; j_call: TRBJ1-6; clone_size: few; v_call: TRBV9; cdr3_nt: TGTGCCAGCAGCGTTGACGGGATCAGGTCACCCCTCCACTTT; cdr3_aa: CASSVDGIRSPLHF
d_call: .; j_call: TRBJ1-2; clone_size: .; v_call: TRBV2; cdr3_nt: TGTGCCAGCAGAGCTCCGGGCCCAACGTATTGGAGGAATAACTATGGCTACACCTTC; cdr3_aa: CASRAPGPTYWRNNYGYTF
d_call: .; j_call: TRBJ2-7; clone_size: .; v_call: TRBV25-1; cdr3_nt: TGTGCCAGCAGCCCCGTTGGGGTCTACGAGCAGTACTTC; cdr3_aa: CASSPVGVYEQYF
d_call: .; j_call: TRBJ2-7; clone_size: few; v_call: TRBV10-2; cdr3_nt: TGCGCCAGCAGTGAGCAGGGGCCCTCCTACGAGCAGTACTTC; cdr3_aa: CASSEQGPSYEQYF